These 21 T cell receptor beta chains were all obtained from the same sample, sequenced in a study of OX40 agonist ivuxolimab in advanced cancers. Library preparation employed the immunoSEQ multiplex PCR assay. In its TCRdb copy, this immuneACCESS table keeps in-frame sequences only and misses some clones. Where compared with another copy, unresolved V genes explain less than half of these, and the others have no known cause. Within this sample are 45,000 to 50,000 clones, with approximately 91% of them counted one time only. 15% to 20% of the sample is held by the ten biggest clonotypes. This specimen consisted of CD4+ or CD8+ T cells sorted from blood, obtained in a trial of the OX40 agonist ivuxolimab. These receptors came from an adult with an advanced solid tumor such as melanoma, head and neck, liver or kidney cancer.

This chain links TRBV19 with TRBJ2-1; D might be TRBD1 (5 bases). V was pared by 5 bases and J by 8 bases, with 16 bases between. CDR1 is LNHDA and CDR2 is SQIVND in the germline V gene (reference sequence). The CDR3 spans 14 residues. In nucleotides, the CDR3 is TGTGCCAGTAGTCCCGACAGCCTTGGGGATGAGCAGTTCTTC. This codes for CASSPDSLGDEQFF.

This chain links TRBV6-5 with TRBJ2-7; D could derive from TRBD1 or TRBD2 (6 bases each). CDR1 is MNHEY and CDR2 is SVGAGI in the germline V gene. With 7 bases removed from V and 1 base from J, the gap between germline ends came to 17 bases. This CDR3 contains 15 residues. In nucleotides, the CDR3 is TGTGCCAGCACCCAGGGGTGGGGGGAGTCCTACGAGCAGTACTTC. This sequence encodes CASTQGWGESYEQYF.

V and J are TRBV2 and TRBJ2-7, with 10 positions matching TRBD2. The CDR3 length is 14 residues. CDR1 is SNHLY, CDR2 FYNNEI, per germline. The V and J ends lost 9 bases and 7 bases, in that order; junction bases with no gene match: 12. The CDR3 loop reads CASGVSGGAVEQYF. CDR3 DNA: TGTGCCAGTGGGGTCAGCGGGGGGGCGGTGGAGCAGTACTTC.

This chain uses TRBV11-3 with TRBJ1-3; possibly TRBD1 for D (5 bases). Germline-derived CDR1 and CDR2 are SGHNT and YENEEA. This CDR3 has 16 residues. Between the trimmed V and J ends, which lost 4 bases and 0 bases, there was a span of 13 bases. The DNA for the CDR3 is TGTGCCAGCAGCTCCTACAGGCTGTTCTCTGGAAACACCATATATTTT. This codes for CASSSYRLFSGNTIYF.

This chain uses TRBV19 with TRBJ1-5; D not resolved. Trimming removed 1 base at V and 4 bases at J, with 5 bases between. The CDR3 loop spans 13 amino acids. In germline, CDR1 is LNHDA, CDR2 SQIVND (reference sequence). The CDR3 DNA is TGTGCCAGTAGTATAGGTGGGAATCAGCCCCAGCATTTT. Its translation is CASSIGGNQPQHF.

J is TRBJ2-5 and V is TRBV2; no definite D call. The CDR3 is made up of 13 amino acids. V lost 6 bases and J 1 base, leaving 9 bases between the germline ends. Germline CDR1 reads SNHLY; CDR2 reads FYNNEI. The CDR3 coding sequence is TGTGCCAGCAGGCGACTCGTCCAAGAGACCCAGTACTTC. Amino acid sequence: CASRRLVQETQYF.

V and J are TRBV19 and TRBJ1-6; a weak D match, TRBD1 (6 bases). CDR1 is LNHDA and CDR2 is SQIVND in the germline V gene (reference sequence). This CDR3 has 15 residues. The V end was cut by 2 bases, the J end by 5 bases, with 10 bases between. The CDR3, as DNA: TGTGCCAGTAGTATATCTCGGACAGATAATTCACCCCTCCACTTT. This codes for CASSISRTDNSPLHF.

The V call is TRBV11-2, the J call TRBJ2-7; TRBD1 matches at 9 bases. V lost 2 bases and J lost 5; bases outside the gene matches: 4. Germline V gene sequence: CDR1 SGHAT, CDR2 FQNNGV. The CDR3 is 14 amino acids. CDR3 amino acids: CASSLQQGAHEQYF. The CDR3 bases are TGTGCCAGCAGCTTACAACAGGGGGCCCACGAGCAGTACTTC.

The chain combines TRBV6-1 with TRBJ2-7; D is possibly TRBD1 (5 bases). V lost 6 bases, J lost 0 bases, and 9 bases lay in between. Germline V CDR1 and CDR2: MNHNS, SASEGT. The CDR3 runs to 13 residues. CDR3 in DNA: TGTGCCAGCAGGGCACAGGCCTCCTACGAGCAGTACTTC. Translating gives CASRAQASYEQYF.

This chain connects TRBV9 to TRBJ2-7; 8 bases are a match to TRBD1. V was pared by 7 bases and J by 0 bases, with 3 bases of the junction left unmatched. The CDR3 extends over 13 amino acids. Per germline, CDR1 SGDLS and CDR2 YYNGEE. The CDR3 here is CASGTGGSYEQYF. CDR3 DNA: TGTGCCAGCGGTACAGGGGGCTCCTACGAGCAGTACTTC. The full variable domain, with the rest looked up from reference TRBV9 and TRBJ2-7, is DSGVTQTPKHLITATGQRVTLRCSPRSGDLSVYWYQQSLDQGLQFLIQYYNGEERAKGNILERFSAQQFPDLHSELNLSSLELGDSALYFCASGTGGSYEQYFGPGTRLTVT.

The chain couples TRBV19 to TRBJ1-1, with D perhaps matching TRBD1 (5 bases). The length of the CDR3 is 12 residues. CDR1 LNHDA and CDR2 SQIVND come from the germline V gene (reference sequence). The germline V and J ends were trimmed by 6 bases and 8 bases, with 13 bases remaining between them. CDR3 residues: CASRRQGTEAFF. CDR3 sequence (DNA): TGTGCCAGTAGGCGGCAGGGTACCGAAGCTTTCTTT.

The chain recombines TRBV5-1 with TRBJ2-7; no clear D. The CDR3 loop spans 13 amino acids. V gave up 4 bases and J gave up 4 bases, with 12 bases separating them. Germline V lookup: CDR1 SGHRS, CDR2 YFSETQ. Here the CDR3 DNA reads TGCGCCAGCAGCCAGCAGGCTACATACGAGCAGTACTTC. Its translation: CASSQQATYEQYF.

The sample holds one count of this clone. The rearrangement joins TRBV7-3 to TRBJ2-2; D ambiguous. Trimming removed 2 bases at V and 6 bases at J, with 7 bases between. The germline V gene encodes CDR1 SGHTA and CDR2 FQGTGA. The CDR3 extends over 13 amino acids. The chain's CDR3 is CASSLGPPGELFF. The CDR3 DNA follows: TGTGCCAGCAGCTTAGGCCCTCCCGGGGAGCTGTTTTTT.

The chain carries TRBV9 and TRBJ2-7, with TRBD1 identical over 7 bases. Germline-derived CDR1 and CDR2 are SGDLS and YYNGEE. J was trimmed by 3 bases and V by 7 bases; bases with no gene match: 10. The CDR3 has 14 amino acids. The CDR3 DNA reads TGTGCCAGCTCGGGGACAGCGACGAGCTACGAGCAGTACTTC. Amino acid sequence: CASSGTATSYEQYF. The full variable domain, its missing parts supplied by reference TRBV9 and TRBJ2-7, is DSGVTQTPKHLITATGQRVTLRCSPRSGDLSVYWYQQSLDQGLQFLIQYYNGEERAKGNILERFSAQQFPDLHSELNLSSLELGDSALYFCASSGTATSYEQYFGPGTRLTVT.

The rearrangement links TRBV13 to TRBJ1-2; 10 bases fit TRBD1. V gave up 3 bases and J gave up 14 bases; unmatched junction bases: 9. The CDR3 is made up of 13 amino acids. The V gene's germline CDR1 is PRHDT and CDR2 FYEKMQ (reference sequence). The CDR3 DNA reads as TGTGCCAGCAGCTTCCCGGGACAGGGGCATGGGACCTTC. Amino acid sequence: CASSFPGQGHGTF.

V is TRBV9 and J is TRBJ1-2, with TRBD1 matching 7 bases. This CDR3 has 14 amino acids. V gave up 6 bases and J gave up 8 bases; unmatched junction bases: 13. Germline loops: CDR1 SGDLS, CDR2 YYNGEE. CDR3 sequence: CASTQNRGSSGYTF. Here the CDR3 DNA reads TGTGCCAGCACCCAAAACAGGGGCTCCTCGGGCTACACCTTC.

The CDR3 is CASRGTGEYNEQFF. CDR3 DNA: TGTGCCAGTAGAGGGACAGGGGAATACAATGAGCAGTTCTTC. The chain employs TRBV19 and TRBJ2-1, with TRBD1 matching over 10 bases. V shed 6 bases, J shed 4 bases, and the junction held 3 bases outside the gene matches. Germline values: CDR1 LNHDA, CDR2 SQIVND (reference sequence). CDR3 size: 14 residues.

The chain couples TRBV15 to TRBJ2-5; D is possibly TRBD2 (5 bases). V was trimmed by 7 bases and J by 5 bases, leaving 17 bases between them. The CDR3 totals 14 residues. Germline V lookup: CDR1 LNHNV, CDR2 YYDKDF (reference sequence). The CDR3 coding sequence is TGTGCCACCAACCTGGGTATGGACTTTGAGACCCAGTACTTC. Amino acids: CATNLGMDFETQYF.

The chain has TRBV2 and TRBJ2-7; no firm D call. This CDR3 has 14 amino acids. Germline V gene data show CDR1 as SNHLY and CDR2 as FYNNEI. V gave up 10 bases and J gave up 4 bases, with 20 bases separating them. In nucleotides, the CDR3 is TGTGCCACCTCAGCCCTTACTTTCCCTTACGAGCAGTACTTC. Protein sequence: CATSALTFPYEQYF.

The genes are TRBV7-3 and TRBJ2-3, with TRBD2 identical over 7 bases. Germline V lookup: CDR1 SGHTA, CDR2 FQGTGA. CDR3 size: 15 residues. V lost 1 base, J lost 7 bases, and 8 bases stayed unmatched. CDR3 amino acids: CASSLIGGGIHTQYF. CDR3 DNA: TGTGCCAGCAGCTTAATCGGGGGAGGGATCCATACGCAGTATTTT.

The V gene is TRBV7-9, the J gene TRBJ1-5; D gene uncertain. Germline V gives CDR1 SEHNR, CDR2 FQNEAQ (reference sequence). The CDR3 is made up of 12 amino acids. Trimming took off 6 bases at V and 5 bases at J, with 8 bases between the two ends. The CDR3 DNA reads as TGTGCCAGCAGAAAGGTGGATCAGCCCCAGCATTTT. Its translation is CASRKVDQPQHF.